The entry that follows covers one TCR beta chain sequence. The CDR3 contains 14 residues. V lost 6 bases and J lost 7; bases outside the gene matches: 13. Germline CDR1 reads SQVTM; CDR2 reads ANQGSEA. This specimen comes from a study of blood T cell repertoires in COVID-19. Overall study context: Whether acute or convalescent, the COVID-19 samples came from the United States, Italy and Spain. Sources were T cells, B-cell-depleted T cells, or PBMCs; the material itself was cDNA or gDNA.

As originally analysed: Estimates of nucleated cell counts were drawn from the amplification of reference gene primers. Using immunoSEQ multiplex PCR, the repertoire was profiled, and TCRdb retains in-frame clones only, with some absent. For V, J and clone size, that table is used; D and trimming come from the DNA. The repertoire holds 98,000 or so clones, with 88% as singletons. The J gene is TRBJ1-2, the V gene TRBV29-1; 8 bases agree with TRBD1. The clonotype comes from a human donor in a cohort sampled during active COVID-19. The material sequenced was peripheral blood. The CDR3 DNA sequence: TGCAGCGTACCCCGGACAGGGCCGGGGGGTGGCTACACCTTC. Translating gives CSVPRTGPGGGYTF. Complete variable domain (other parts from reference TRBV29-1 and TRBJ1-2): SAVISQKPSRDICQRGTSLTIQCQVDSQVTMMFWYRQQPGQSLTLIATANQGSEATYESGFVIDKFPISRPNLTFSTLTVSNMSPEDSSIYLCSVPRTGPGGGYTFGSGTRLTVV.